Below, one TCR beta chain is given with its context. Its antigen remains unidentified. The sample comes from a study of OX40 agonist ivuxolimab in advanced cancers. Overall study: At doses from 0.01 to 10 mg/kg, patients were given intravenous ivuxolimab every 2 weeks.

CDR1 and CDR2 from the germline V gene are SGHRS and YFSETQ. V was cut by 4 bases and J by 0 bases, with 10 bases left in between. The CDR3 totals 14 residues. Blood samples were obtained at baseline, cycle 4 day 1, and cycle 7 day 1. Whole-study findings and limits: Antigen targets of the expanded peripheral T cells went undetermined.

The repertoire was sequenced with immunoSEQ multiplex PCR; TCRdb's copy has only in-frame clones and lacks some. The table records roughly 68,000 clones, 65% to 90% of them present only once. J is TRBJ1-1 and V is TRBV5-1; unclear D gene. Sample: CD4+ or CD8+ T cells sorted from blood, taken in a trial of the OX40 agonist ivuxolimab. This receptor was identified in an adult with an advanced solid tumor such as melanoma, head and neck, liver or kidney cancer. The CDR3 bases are TGCGCCAGCAGCCTTCCGACGATGAACACTGAAGCTTTCTTT. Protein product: CASSLPTMNTEAFF.